This T cell receptor (beta chain) was found in a study of human T cells and chemical hapten exposure. The time point here: pre-sensitization, week 0. This sample's treatment: therapeutic diphenylcyclopropenone sensitization with weekly scalp DPC. TCRdb recomputed calls from the RACE reads with MiXCR, one row per CDR3 protein. Among 300,000 to 450,000 distinct CDR3 sequences listed, 4.5% to 5.5% were seen once. The CDR3 length is 13 residues. V lost 6 bases and J lost 5, with 13 bases in between. Germline V gives CDR1 MNHEY, CDR2 SMNVEV (reference sequence). The source is a woman aged 18 to 35 with alopecia areata. Some clones in this sample may be carry-over from other donors' samples. The genes are TRBV27 and TRBJ2-5; perhaps TRBD2 as D (5 bases). The source was whole blood, collected in connection with sensitization to the hapten diphenylcyclopropenone (DPC). The CDR3 nucleotides are TGTGCCAGCAGAGGGTCGGGGTTGGAGACCCAGTACTTC. Protein: CASRGSGLETQYF.